The subject of this entry is one T cell receptor (beta chain). Its specific antigen is unknown. Per-base quality was not reported, and no clone a single base away is much larger than it. In the ViraFEST assay, PBMC were stimulated with viral peptide pools, and antigen-specific CD4+ T cell clonotypes were then identified by expansion using TCR sequencing. After roughly 11 days of culture, CD4+ T cells were isolated with the EasySep CD4+ T cell isolation kit. Two doses of either the BNT162b2 or the mRNA-1273 mRNA SARS-CoV-2 vaccine were administered to participants. Negative nucleocapsid antibody results before and after vaccination confirmed that the healthy vaccine recipients had no prior SARS-CoV-2 infection. Each well held more than 1.5 million PBMC cultured in IMDM containing roughly 5% human AB serum, about 10 IU/ml IL-2 and gentamicin, along with approximately 10 ug/ml peptides. On days 3 and 7, half of the culture medium was replaced with fresh IL-2-containing medium. Each peptide stimulation condition was cultured in triplicate wells unless otherwise noted. PBMC were separated from whole blood using Ficoll-Paque Plus gradient centrifugation and were then either cryopreserved at -140C or used fresh. The overlapping peptide pools covered the spike proteins of SARS-CoV-2 as well as those of the common cold coronaviruses HCoV-NL63, HCoV-OC43 and HCoV-229E. Genomic DNA was extracted from cultured CD4+ T cells with the QIAamp micro DNA kit.

The method was the immunoSEQ multiplex PCR assay. DNA from the cultured and isolated CD4+ T cells underwent TCR beta CDR3 sequencing. As for the authors' bioinformatics: Non-productive TCR sequences were removed and reads were trimmed to the CDR3 region, keeping CDR3s of at least 7 amino acids. Antigen-specific clonotypes were identified using the MANAFEST web app by comparison of expansion in peptide wells against reference cultures. Positive clones required FDR<0.05 expansion versus reference and all other wells, odds ratio above 5, and frequency above 0.1% in two replicate wells. Clonotypes significantly expanded in SARS-CoV-2 spike wells and in at least one common cold coronavirus spike condition were defined as cross-reactive. CDR3 similarity was assessed by Levenshtein distance using the stringdist R package, and unrooted trees were constructed with ape in R 3.6.1. The source is immuneACCESS, and TCRdb retained only in-frame sequences with V and J called. Part of the clones is not carried over; for the studies checked, unresolved V genes explain less than half of this, and the remainder is unexplained. The D gene and trimming were derived from the DNA, and the V and J assignments and clone size from that table. This sample lists about 64,000 clones; roughly 78% were detected once. The top ten clonotypes cover 2% of the sample.

The CDR3 covers 14 residues, taking in both the cysteine and the phenylalanine. The CDR3 DNA has 42 bases and is translated from base 1. V gives up 4 bases and J gives up 5 bases, and the segment between their germline ends measures 12 bases. From a lookup of the germline V gene, CDR1 and CDR2 are LGHNT and FRNRAP. The sample comes from a study of vaccination effects on CD4 cells after COVID-19 (dated by TCRdb to 2021 to 2024). Describing the broader study: Post-vaccine samples across the study were collected a median of 72 days after the second dose, with a range of 14 to 241. The full study included roughly 10 COVID-19 convalescent patients and several SARS-CoV-2-naive healthy vaccine recipients. The Oncomine TCR Beta short-read assay on an Illumina iSeq 100 was used to sequence cultures from other donors in the study. SARS-CoV-2 spike-specific CD4+ TCR repertoires from before and after mRNA vaccination were compared in COVID-19 convalescent patients and in infection-naive vaccine recipients.

General study outcomes and caveats: In healthy vaccine recipients, vaccine-induced clones were almost all SARS-CoV-2 mono-reactive, with only 1 of 255 cross-reactive with common cold coronaviruses. Limitations of the study were the small number of convalescent patients and the absence of early post-infection timepoints. Marked clonal contraction was observed in both infection-induced and vaccine-induced clones at late post-vaccination timepoints, consistent with waning T cell responses.

The rearranged segments are TRBV12-5 and TRBJ1-5, with the D gene not clear enough to name. This TCR came from a human donor who received a COVID-19 vaccine. The sequenced sample was CD4+ T cells from PBMCs cultured with HCoV-OC43 spike peptides, obtained after COVID-19 vaccination. This specimen's cell subset or site label, interpreted: HCoV-OC43 spike overlapping peptide pool stimulation. The CDR3 reads as follows: CASGWREYDQPQHF. In nucleotide form, the sequence is TGTGCTAGTGGTTGGAGGGAGTACGATCAGCCCCAGCATTTT.